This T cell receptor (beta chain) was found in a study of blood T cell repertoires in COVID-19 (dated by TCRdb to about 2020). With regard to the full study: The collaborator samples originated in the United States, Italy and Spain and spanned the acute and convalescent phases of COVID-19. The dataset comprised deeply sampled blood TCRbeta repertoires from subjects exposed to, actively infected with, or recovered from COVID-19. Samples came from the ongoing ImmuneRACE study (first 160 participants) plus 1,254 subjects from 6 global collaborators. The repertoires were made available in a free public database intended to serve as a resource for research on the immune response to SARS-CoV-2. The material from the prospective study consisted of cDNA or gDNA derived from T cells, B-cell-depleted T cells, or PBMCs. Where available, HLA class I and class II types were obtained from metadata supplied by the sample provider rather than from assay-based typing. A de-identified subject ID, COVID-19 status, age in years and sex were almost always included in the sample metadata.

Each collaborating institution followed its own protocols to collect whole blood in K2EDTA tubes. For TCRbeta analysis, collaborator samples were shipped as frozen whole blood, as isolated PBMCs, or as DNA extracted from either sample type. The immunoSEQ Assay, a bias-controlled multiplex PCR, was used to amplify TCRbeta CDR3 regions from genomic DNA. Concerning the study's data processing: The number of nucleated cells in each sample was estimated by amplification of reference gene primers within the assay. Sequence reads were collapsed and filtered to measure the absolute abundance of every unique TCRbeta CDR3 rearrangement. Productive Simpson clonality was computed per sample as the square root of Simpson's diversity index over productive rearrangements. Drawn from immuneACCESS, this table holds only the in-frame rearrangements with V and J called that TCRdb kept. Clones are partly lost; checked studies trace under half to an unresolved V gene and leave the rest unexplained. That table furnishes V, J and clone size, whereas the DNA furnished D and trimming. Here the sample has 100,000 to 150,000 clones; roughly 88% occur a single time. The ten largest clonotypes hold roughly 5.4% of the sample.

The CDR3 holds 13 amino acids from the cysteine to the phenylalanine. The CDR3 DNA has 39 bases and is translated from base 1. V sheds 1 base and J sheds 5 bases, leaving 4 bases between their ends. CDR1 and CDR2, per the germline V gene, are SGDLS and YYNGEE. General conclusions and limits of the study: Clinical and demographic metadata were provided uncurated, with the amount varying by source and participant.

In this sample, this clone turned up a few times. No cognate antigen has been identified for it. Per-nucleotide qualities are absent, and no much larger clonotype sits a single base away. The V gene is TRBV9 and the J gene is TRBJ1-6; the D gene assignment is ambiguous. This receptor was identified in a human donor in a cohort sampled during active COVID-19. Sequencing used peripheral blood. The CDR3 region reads CASSVTDNSPLHF. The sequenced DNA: TGTGCCAGCAGCGTAACGGATAATTCACCCCTCCACTTT. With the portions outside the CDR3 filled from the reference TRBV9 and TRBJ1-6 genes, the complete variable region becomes DSGVTQTPKHLITATGQRVTLRCSPRSGDLSVYWYQQSLDQGLQFLIQYYNGEERAKGNILERFSAQQFPDLHSELNLSSLELGDSALYFCASSVTDNSPLHFGNGTRLTVT.